The following is a TCR beta chain sequence with its context. CDR1 and CDR2 (germline): MNHEY, SVGAGI. V lost 7 bases and J lost 9; bases outside the gene matches: 10. CDR3 length equals 15 residues. This sample was included in a study of OX40 agonist ivuxolimab in advanced cancers. Produced via immunoSEQ multiplex PCR; TCRdb's table is partial and in-frame only. The sample carries about 120,000 clones, over 85% recorded once. This sample comprised CD4+ or CD8+ T cells sorted from blood, obtained in a trial of the OX40 agonist ivuxolimab. This sequence joins TRBV6-5 and TRBJ2-1; 12 nucleotides line up with TRBD2. The sequence derives from an adult with an advanced solid tumor such as melanoma, head and neck, liver or kidney cancer. The CDR3 protein is CASTLTSGSGGEQFF. DNA for the CDR3: TGTGCCAGCACTCTGACTAGCGGGAGCGGAGGTGAGCAGTTCTTC.